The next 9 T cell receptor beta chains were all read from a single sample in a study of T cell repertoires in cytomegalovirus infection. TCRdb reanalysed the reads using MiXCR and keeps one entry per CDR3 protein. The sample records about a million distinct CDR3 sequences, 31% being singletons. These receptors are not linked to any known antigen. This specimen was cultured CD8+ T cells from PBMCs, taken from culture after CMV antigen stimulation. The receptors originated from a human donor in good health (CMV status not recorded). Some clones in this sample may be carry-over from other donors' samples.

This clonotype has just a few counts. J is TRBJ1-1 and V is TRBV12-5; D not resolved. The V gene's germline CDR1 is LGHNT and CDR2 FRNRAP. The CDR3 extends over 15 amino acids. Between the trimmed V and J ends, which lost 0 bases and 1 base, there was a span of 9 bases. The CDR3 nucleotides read TGTGCTAGTGGTTTGGTATTAACACCGAACACTGAAGCTTTCTTT. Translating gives CASGLVLTPNTEAFF.

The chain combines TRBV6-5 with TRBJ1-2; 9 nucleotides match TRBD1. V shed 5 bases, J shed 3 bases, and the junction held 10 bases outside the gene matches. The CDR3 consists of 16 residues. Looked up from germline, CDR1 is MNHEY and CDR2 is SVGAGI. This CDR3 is CASSQSTGGLYYGYTF. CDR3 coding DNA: TGTGCCAGCAGTCAATCGACAGGGGGTCTCTACTATGGCTACACCTTC.

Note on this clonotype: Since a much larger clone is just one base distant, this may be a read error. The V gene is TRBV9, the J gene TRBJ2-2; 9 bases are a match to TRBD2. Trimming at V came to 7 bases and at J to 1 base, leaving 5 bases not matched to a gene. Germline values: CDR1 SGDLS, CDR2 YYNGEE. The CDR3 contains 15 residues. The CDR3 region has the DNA TGTGCCAGCCGTAGAGCGGGGGGGAACACCGGGGAGCTGTTTTTT. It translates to CASRRAGGNTGELFF. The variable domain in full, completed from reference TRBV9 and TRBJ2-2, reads DSGVTQTPKHLITATGQRVTLRCSPRSGDLSVYWYQQSLDQGLQFLIQYYNGEERAKGNILERFSAQQFPDLHSELNLSSLELGDSALYFCASRRAGGNTGELFFGEGSRLTVL.

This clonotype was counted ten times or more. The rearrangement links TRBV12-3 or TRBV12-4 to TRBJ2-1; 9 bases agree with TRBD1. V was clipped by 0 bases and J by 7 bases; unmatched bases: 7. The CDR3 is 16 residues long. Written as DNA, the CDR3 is TGTGCCAGCAGTTTAGCGCTACAGGGGGCGCAAAATGAGCAGTTCTTC. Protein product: CASSLALQGAQNEQFF.

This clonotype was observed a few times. The CDR3 DNA sequence: TGTGCCAGTAGTTTCAGGGGGCGCGGCGCTGAAGCTTTCTTT. This translates into CASSFRGRGAEAFF. The V and J genes are TRBV19 and TRBJ1-1; 8 bases map to TRBD1. The germline gives CDR1 LNHDA, CDR2 SQIVND (reference sequence). The CDR3 is 14 residues long. The junction had 8 bases not matched to a gene; V was cut back by 5 bases and J by 6 bases.

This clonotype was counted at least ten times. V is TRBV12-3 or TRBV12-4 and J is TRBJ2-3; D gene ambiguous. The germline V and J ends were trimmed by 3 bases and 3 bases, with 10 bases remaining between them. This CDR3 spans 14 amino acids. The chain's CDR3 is CASSFLTRTDTQYF. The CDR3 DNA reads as TGTGCCAGCAGTTTCCTGACGAGGACAGATACGCAGTATTTT.

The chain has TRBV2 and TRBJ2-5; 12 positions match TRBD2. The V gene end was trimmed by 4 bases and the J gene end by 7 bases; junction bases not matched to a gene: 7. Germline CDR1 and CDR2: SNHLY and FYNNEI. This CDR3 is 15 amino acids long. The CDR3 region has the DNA TGTGCCAGCAGTGGGACTAGCGGGGATGTTGGGACCCAGTACTTC. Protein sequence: CASSGTSGDVGTQYF.

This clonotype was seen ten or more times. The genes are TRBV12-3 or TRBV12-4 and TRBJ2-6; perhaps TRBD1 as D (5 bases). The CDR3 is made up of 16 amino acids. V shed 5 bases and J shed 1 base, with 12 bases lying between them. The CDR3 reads CASSLLQVSGANVLTF. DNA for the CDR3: TGTGCCAGCAGTCTATTACAGGTTTCTGGGGCCAACGTCCTGACTTTC.

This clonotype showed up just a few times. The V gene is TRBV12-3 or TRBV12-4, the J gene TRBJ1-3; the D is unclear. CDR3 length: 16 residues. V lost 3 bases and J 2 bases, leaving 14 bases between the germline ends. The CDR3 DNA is TGTGCCAGCAGTTTCACGGTAAACAAGGCTGGAAACACCATATATTTT. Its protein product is CASSFTVNKAGNTIYF.